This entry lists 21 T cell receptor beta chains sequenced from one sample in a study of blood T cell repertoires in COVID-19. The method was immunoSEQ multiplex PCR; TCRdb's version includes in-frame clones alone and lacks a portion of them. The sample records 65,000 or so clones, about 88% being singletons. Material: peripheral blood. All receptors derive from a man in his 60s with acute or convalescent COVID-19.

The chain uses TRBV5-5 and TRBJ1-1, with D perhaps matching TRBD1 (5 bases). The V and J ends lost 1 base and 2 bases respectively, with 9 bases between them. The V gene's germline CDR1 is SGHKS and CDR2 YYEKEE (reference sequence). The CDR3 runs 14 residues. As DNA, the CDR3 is TGTGCCAGCAGCTTGTTACAGGTAAACACTGAAGCTTTCTTT. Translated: CASSLLQVNTEAFF.

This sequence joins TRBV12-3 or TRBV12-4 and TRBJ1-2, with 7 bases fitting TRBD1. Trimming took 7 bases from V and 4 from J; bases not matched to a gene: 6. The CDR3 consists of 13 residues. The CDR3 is CASTIDRAYGYTF. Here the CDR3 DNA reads TGTGCCAGCACCATTGACAGGGCCTATGGCTACACCTTC.

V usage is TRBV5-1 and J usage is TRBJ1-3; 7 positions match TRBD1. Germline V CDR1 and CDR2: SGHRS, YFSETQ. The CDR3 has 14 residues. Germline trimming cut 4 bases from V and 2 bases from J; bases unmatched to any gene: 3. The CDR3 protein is CASSITGAGNTIYF. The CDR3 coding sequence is TGCGCCAGCAGCATAACAGGGGCTGGAAACACCATATATTTT. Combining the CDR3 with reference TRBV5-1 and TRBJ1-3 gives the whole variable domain KAGVTQTPRYLIKTRGQQVTLSCSPISGHRSVSWYQQTPGQGLQFLFEYFSETQRNKGNFPGRFSGRQFSNSRSEMNVSTLELGDSALYLCASSITGAGNTIYFGEGSWLTVV.

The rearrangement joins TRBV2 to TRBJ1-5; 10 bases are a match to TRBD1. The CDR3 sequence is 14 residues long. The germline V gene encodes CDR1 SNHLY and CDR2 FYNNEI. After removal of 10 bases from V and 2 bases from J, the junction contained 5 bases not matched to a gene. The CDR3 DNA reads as TGTGCCATCTCGACAGGGGGCGGCAATCAGCCCCAGCATTTT. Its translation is CAISTGGGNQPQHF.

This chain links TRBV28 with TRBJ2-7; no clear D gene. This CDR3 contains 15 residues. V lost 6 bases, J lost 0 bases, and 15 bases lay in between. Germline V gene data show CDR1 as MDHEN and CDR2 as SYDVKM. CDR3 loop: CASRPSLRPSYEQYF. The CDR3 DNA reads TGTGCCAGCAGGCCCTCTCTCAGGCCCTCCTACGAGCAGTACTTC.

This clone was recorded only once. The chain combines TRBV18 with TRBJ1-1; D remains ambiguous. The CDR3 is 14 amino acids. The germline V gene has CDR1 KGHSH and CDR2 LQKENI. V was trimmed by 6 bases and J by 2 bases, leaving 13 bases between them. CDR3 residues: CASSPPQSNTEAFF. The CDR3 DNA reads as TGTGCCAGCTCCCCCCCGCAGTCAAACACTGAAGCTTTCTTT.

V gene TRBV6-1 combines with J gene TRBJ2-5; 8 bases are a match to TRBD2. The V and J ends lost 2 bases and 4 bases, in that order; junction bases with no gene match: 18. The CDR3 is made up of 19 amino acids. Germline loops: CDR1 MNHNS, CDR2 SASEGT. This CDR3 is CASSEFSGGGQPILETQYF. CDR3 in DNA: TGTGCCAGCAGTGAATTTTCGGGGGGGGGCCAGCCTATATTAGAGACCCAGTACTTC.

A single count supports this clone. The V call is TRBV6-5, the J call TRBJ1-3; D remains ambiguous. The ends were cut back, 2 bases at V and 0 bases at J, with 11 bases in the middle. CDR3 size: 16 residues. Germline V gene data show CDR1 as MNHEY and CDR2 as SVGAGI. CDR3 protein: CASSYGRISSGNTIYF. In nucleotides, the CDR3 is TGTGCCAGCAGTTACGGCAGGATCAGCTCTGGAAACACCATATATTTT.

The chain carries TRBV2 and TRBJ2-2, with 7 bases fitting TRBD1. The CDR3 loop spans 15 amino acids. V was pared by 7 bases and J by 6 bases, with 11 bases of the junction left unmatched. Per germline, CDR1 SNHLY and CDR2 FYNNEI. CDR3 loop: CASTRQGIVPGELFF. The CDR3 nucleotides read TGTGCCAGCACTCGACAGGGAATCGTTCCCGGGGAGCTGTTTTTT.

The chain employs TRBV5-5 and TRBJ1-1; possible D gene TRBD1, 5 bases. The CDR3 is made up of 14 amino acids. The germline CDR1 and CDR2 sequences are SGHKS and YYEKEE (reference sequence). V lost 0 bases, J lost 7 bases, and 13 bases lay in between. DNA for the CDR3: TGTGCCAGCAGCTTGGAATTTGGTGACAGTGAAGCTTTCTTT. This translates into CASSLEFGDSEAFF.

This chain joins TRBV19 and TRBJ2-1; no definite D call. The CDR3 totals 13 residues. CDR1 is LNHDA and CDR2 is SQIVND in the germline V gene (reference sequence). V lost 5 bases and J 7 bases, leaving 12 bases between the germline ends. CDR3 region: CASSRVAVNEQFF. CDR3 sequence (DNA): TGTGCCAGTAGTCGGGTGGCTGTGAATGAGCAGTTCTTC.

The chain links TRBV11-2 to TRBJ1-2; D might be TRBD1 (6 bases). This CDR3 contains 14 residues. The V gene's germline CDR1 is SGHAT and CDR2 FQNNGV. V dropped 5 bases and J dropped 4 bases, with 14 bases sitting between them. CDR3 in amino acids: CASSPSRGAYGYTF. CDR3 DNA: TGTGCCAGCAGCCCCAGCAGGGGCGCCTATGGCTACACCTTC.

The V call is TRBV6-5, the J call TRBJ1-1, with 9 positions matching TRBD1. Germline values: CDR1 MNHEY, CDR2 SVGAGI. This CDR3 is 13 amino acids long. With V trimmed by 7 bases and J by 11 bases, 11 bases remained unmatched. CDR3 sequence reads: CASTVVQGARAFF. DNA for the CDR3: TGTGCCAGCACGGTGGTACAGGGGGCCCGGGCTTTCTTT.

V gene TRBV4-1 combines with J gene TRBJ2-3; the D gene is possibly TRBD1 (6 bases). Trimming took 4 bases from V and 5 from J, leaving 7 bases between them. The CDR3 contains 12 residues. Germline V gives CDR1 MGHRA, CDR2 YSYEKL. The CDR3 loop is CASSLGGDTQYF. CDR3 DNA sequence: TGCGCCAGCAGCCTAGGGGGAGATACGCAGTATTTT.

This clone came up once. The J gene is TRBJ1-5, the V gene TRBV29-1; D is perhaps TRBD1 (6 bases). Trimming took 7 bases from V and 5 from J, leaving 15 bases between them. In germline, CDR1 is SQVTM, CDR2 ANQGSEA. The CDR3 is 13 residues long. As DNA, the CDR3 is TGCAGCGCCGGGAGGGGGGCGGATCAGCCCCAGCATTTT. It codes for CSAGRGADQPQHF.

The CDR3 sequence: CASSEEETGRVLNEKLFF. In DNA, the CDR3 is TGTGCCAGCAGTGAAGAGGAGACAGGCAGAGTACTTAATGAAAAACTGTTTTTT. The chain links TRBV6-1 to TRBJ1-4, with D maybe TRBD1 (6 bases). Trimming cost V 1 base and J 4 bases, with 19 bases left between them. This CDR3 region has 18 residues. CDR1 is MNHNS, CDR2 SASEGT, per germline.

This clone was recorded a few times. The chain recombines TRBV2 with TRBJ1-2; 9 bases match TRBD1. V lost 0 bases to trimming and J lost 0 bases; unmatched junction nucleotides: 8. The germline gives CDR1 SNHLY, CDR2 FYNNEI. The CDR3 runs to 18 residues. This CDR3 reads CASSEALPGQGTNYGYTF. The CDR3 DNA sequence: TGTGCCAGCAGTGAAGCATTACCGGGACAGGGAACTAACTATGGCTACACCTTC.

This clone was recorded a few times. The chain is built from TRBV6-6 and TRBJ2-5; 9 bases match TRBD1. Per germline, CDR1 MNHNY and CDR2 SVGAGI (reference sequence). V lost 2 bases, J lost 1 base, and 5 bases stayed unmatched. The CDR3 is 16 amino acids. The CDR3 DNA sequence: TGTGCCAGCAGTTACCCCCGGGGACAGGGCCAAGAGACCCAGTACTTC. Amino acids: CASSYPRGQGQETQYF.

The CDR3 coding sequence is TGTGCCACCAGTGACCGAGGACAGGGGTCCTACAATGAGCAGTTCTTC. This sequence encodes CATSDRGQGSYNEQFF. This sequence joins TRBV24-1 and TRBJ2-1; 9 bases match TRBD1. Germline-derived CDR1 and CDR2 are KGHDR and SFDVKD. The CDR3 covers 16 residues. The ends lost 4 bases at V and 1 base at J; junction bases unmatched: 4.

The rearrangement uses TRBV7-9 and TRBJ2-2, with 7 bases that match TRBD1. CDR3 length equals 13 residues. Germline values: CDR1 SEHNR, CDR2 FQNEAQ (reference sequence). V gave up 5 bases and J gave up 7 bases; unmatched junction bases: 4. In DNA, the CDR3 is TGTGCCAGCAGCCGACAGGGTAACGGGGAGCTGTTTTTT. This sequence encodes CASSRQGNGELFF.

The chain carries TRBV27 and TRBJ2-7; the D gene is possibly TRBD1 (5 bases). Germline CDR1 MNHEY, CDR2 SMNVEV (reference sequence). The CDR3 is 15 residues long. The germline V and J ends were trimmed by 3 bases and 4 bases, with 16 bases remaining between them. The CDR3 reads CASSFRRGTPYEQYF. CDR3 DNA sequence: TGTGCCAGCAGTTTTCGTAGGGGCACCCCTTACGAGCAGTACTTC.